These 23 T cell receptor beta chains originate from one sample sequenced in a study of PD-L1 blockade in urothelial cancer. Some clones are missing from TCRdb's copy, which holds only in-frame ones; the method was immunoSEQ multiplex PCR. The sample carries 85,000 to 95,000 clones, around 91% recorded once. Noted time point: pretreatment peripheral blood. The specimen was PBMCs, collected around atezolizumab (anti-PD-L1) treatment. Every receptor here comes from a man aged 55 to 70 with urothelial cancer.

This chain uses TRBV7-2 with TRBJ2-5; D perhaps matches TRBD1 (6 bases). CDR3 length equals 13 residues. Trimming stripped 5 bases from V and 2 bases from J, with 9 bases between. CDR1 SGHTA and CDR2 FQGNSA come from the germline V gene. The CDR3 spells CASSQGQQETQYF. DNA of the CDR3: TGTGCCAGCAGCCAAGGACAGCAAGAGACCCAGTACTTC.

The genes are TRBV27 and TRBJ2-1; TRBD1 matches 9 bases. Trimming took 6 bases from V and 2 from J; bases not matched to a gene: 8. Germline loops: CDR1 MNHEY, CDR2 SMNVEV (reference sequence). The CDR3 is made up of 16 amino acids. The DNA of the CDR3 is TGTGCCAGCAGCCGGGACAGGGCTGCTACCTACAATGAGCAGTTCTTC. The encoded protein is CASSRDRAATYNEQFF.

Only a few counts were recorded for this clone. CDR3 sequence: CASSQEWASGSHLDEQYF. CDR3 nucleotides: TGCGCCAGCAGCCAAGAGTGGGCTAGCGGGAGCCACTTGGACGAGCAGTACTTC. The chain links TRBV4-3 to TRBJ2-7; 10 nucleotides align to TRBD2. The CDR3 contains 18 residues. The V segment lost 0 bases and the J segment 5 bases; nucleotides outside the gene matches: 13. Germline V gene lookup returns CDR1 LGHNA and CDR2 YSLEER.

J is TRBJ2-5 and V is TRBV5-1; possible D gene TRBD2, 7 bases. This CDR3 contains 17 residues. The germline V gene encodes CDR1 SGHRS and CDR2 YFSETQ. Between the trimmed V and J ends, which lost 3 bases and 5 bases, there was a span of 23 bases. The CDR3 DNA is TGCGCCAGCAGCTCAACAGGGTCTAGCGGCGCTCCGGAGACCCAGTACTTC. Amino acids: CASSSTGSSGAPETQYF. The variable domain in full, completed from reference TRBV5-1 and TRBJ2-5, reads KAGVTQTPRYLIKTRGQQVTLSCSPISGHRSVSWYQQTPGQGLQFLFEYFSETQRNKGNFPGRFSGRQFSNSRSEMNVSTLELGDSALYLCASSSTGSSGAPETQYFGPGTRLLVL.

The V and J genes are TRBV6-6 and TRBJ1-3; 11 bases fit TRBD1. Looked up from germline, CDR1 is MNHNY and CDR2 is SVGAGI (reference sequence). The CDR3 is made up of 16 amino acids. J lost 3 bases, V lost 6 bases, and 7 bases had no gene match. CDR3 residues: CASRSGTGGGGNTIYF. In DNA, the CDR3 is TGTGCCAGCAGGTCCGGGACAGGGGGGGGTGGAAACACCATATATTTT.

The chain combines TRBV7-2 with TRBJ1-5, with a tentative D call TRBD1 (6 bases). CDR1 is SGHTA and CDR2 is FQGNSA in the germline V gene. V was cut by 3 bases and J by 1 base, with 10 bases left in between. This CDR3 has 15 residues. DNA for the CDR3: TGTGCCAGCAGCTTCGCAACAGGGAGCAATCAGCCCCAGCATTTT. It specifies CASSFATGSNQPQHF.

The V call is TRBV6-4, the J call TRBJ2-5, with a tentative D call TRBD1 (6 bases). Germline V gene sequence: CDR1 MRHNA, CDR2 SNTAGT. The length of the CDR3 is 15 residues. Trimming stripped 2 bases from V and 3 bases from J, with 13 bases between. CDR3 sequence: CASSDRNRVEETQYF. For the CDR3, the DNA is TGTGCCAGCAGTGACAGGAACAGGGTCGAAGAGACCCAGTACTTC.

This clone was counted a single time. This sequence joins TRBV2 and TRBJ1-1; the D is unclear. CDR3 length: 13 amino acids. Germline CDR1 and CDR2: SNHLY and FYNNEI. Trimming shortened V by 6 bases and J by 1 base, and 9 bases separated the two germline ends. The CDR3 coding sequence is TGTGCCAGCAGCCTCACGAGGAACACTGAAGCTTTCTTT. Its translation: CASSLTRNTEAFF.

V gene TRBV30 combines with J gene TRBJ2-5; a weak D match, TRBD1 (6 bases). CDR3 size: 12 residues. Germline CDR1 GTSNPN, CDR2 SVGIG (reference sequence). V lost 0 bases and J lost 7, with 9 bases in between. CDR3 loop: CAWSVQGGTQYF. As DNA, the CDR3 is TGTGCCTGGAGTGTACAAGGGGGGACCCAGTACTTC.

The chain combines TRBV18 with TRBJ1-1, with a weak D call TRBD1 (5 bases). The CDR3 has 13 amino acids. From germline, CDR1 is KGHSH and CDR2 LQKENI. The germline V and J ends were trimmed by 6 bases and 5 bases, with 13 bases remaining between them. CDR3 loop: CASSTLGDTEAFF. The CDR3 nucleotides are TGTGCCAGCTCCACGCTAGGGGATACTGAAGCTTTCTTT.

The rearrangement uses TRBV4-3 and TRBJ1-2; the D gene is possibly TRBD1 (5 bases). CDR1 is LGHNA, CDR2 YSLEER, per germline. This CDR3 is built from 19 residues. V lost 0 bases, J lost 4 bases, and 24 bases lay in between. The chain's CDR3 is CASSQDVGAPRGVRYGYTF. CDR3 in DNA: TGCGCCAGCAGCCAAGATGTCGGGGCGCCTCGGGGGGTGCGCTATGGCTACACCTTC.

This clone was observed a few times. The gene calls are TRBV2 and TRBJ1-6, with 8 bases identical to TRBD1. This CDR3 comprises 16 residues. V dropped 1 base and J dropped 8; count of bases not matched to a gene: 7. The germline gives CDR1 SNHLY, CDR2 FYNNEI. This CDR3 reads CASSEDSSRGHSPLHF. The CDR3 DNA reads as TGTGCCAGCAGTGAAGATTCCTCCAGGGGGCATTCACCCCTCCACTTT.

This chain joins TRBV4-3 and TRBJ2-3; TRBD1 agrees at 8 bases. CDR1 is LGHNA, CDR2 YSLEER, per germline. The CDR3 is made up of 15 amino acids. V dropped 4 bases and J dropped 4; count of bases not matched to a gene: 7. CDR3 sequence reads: CASSRGNRGSDTQYF. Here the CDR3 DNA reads TGCGCCAGCAGCCGGGGTAACAGGGGGTCAGATACGCAGTATTTT.

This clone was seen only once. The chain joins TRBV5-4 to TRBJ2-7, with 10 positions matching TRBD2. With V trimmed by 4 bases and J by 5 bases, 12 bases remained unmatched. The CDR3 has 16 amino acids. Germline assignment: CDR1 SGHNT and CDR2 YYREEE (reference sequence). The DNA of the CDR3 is TGTGCCAGCAGCCGGCCAGTTAGCGGGAGGTCCGACGAGCAGTACTTC. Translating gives CASSRPVSGRSDEQYF. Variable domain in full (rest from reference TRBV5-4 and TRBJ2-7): ETGVTQSPTHLIKTRGQQVTLRCSSQSGHNTVSWYQQALGQGPQFIFQYYREEENGRGNFPPRFSGLQFPNYSSELNVNALELDDSALYLCASSRPVSGRSDEQYFGPGTRLTVT.

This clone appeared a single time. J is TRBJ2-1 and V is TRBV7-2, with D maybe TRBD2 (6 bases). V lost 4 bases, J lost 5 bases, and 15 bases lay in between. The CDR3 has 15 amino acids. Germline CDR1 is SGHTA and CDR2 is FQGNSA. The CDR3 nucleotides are TGTGCCAGCAGCTCCAGGGACCGGGGGAACAATGAGCAGTTCTTC. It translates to CASSSRDRGNNEQFF.

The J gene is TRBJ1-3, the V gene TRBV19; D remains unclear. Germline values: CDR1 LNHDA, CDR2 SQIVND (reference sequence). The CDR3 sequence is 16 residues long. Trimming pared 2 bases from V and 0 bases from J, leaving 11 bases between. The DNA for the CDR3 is TGTGCCAGTAGTATAAGCTACAGTGGCTCTGGAAACACCATATATTTT. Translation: CASSISYSGSGNTIYF.

The CDR3 region is CASSVGAGDTEAFF. The CDR3 DNA sequence: TGTGCCAGCAGTGTCGGAGCAGGGGACACTGAAGCTTTCTTT. The rearrangement joins TRBV2 to TRBJ1-1; D may be TRBD1 (6 bases). CDR3 size: 14 residues. In germline, CDR1 is SNHLY, CDR2 FYNNEI. Deletions cut 4 bases from V and 3 bases from J, with 12 bases between.

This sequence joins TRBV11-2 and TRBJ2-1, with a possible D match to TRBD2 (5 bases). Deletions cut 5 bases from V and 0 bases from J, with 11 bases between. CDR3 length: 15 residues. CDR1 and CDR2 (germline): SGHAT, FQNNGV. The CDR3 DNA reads TGTGCCAGCAGCCAAGCGGTCGGCTCCTACAATGAGCAGTTCTTC. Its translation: CASSQAVGSYNEQFF.

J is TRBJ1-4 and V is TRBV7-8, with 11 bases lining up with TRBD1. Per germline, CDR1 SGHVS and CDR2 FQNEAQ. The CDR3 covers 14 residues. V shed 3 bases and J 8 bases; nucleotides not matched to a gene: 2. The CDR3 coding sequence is TGTGCCAGCAGCTTGGGACAGGGGGAAGAAAAACTGTTTTTT. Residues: CASSLGQGEEKLFF.

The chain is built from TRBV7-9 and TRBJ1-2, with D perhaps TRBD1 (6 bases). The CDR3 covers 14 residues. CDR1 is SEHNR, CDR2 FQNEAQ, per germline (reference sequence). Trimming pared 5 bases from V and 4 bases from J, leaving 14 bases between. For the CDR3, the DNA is TGTGCCAGCAGCCCGCGGACAGATAGCTATGGCTACACCTTC. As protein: CASSPRTDSYGYTF.

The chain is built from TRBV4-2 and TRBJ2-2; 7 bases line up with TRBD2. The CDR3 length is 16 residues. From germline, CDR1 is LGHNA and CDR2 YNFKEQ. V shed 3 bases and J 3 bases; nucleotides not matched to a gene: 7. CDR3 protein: CASSQAFGGDTGELFF. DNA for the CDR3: TGTGCCAGCAGCCAGGCCTTTGGGGGGGACACCGGGGAGCTGTTTTTT.

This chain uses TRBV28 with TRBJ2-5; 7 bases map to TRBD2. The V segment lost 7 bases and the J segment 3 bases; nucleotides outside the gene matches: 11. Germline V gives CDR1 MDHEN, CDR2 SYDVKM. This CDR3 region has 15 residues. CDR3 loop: CASKPTGGLKETQYF. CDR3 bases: TGTGCCAGCAAACCTACGGGGGGACTCAAAGAGACCCAGTACTTC. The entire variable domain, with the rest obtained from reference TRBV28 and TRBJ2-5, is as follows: DVKVTQSSRYLVKRTGEKVFLECVQDMDHENMFWYRQDPGLGLRLIYFSYDVKMKEKGDIPEGYSVSREKKERFSLILESASTNQTSMYLCASKPTGGLKETQYFGPGTRLLVL.

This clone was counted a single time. The CDR3 coding sequence is TGTGCCAGCAGCAAAGCAGGGGCAAGCCCCGGCAACAATGAGCAGTTCTTC. Translating it yields CASSKAGASPGNNEQFF. V gene TRBV21-1 combines with J gene TRBJ2-1; TRBD1 is the table's D call, not checked against the DNA. TRBV21-1 is noted as a pseudogene. The CDR3 has 17 residues.